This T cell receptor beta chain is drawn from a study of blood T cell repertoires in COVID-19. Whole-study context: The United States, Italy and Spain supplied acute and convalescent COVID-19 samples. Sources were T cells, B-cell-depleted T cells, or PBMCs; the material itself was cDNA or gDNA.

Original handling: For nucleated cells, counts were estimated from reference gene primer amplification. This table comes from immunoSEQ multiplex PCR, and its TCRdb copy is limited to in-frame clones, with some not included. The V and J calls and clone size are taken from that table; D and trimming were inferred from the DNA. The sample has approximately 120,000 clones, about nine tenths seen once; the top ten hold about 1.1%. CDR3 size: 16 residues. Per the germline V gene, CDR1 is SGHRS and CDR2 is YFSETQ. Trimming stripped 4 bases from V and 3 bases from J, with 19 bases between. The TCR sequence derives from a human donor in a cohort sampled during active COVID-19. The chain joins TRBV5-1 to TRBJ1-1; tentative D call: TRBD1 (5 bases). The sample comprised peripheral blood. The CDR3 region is CASSPGGNGRDTEAFF. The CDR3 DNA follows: TGCGCCAGCAGCCCTGGGGGGAATGGCCGGGACACTGAAGCTTTCTTT.